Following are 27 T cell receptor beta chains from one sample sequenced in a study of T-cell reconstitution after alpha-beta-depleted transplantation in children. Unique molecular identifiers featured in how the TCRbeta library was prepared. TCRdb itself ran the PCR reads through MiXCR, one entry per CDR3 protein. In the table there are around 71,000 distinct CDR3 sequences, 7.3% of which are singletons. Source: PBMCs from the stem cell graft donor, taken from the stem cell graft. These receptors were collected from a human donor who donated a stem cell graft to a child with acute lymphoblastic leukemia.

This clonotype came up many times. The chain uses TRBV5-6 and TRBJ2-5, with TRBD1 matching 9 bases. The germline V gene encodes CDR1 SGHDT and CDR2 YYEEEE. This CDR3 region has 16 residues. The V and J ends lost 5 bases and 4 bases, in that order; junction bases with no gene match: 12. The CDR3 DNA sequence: TGTGCCAGCAGTTCTAACGGACAGGGGTGGGGAGAGACCCAGTACTTC. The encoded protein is CASSSNGQGWGETQYF.

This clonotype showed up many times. The CDR3 is CASSQVARVSNSPLHF. Written as DNA, the CDR3 is TGCGCCAGCAGCCAAGTCGCCAGGGTATCAAATTCACCCCTCCACTTT. V and J are TRBV4-3 and TRBJ1-6; D perhaps matches TRBD1 (5 bases). The CDR3 has 16 residues. Per the germline V gene, CDR1 is LGHNA and CDR2 is YSLEER. Between the trimmed V and J ends, which lost 1 base and 7 bases, there was a span of 14 bases.

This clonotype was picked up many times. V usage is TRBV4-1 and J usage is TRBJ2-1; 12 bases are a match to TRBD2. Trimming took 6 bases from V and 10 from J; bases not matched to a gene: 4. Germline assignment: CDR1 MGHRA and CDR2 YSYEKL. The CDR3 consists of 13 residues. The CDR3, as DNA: TGCGCCAGCAGTCGACTAGCGGGAGAGGAGCAGTTCTTC. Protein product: CASSRLAGEEQFF.

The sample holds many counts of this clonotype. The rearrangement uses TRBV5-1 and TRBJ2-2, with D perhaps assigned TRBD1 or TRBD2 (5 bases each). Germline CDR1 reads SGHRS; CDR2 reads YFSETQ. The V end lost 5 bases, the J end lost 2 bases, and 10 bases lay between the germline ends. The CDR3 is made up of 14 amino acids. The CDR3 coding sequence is TGCGCCAGCAGAGGGGACCCTAACACCGGGGAGCTGTTTTTT. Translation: CASRGDPNTGELFF.

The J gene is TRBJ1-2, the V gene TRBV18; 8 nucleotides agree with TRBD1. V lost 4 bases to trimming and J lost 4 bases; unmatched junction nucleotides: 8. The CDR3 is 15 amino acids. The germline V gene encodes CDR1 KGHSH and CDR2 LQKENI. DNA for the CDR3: TGTGCCAGCTCACTACCGGGGGACAGGCTCTATGGCTACACCTTC. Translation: CASSLPGDRLYGYTF.

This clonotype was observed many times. CDR3 amino acids: CASSVAAQGHGYTF. CDR3 coding DNA: TGTGCCAGCAGCGTCGCGGCCCAGGGCCATGGCTACACCTTC. V and J are TRBV9 and TRBJ1-2; the D gene is possibly TRBD1 (5 bases). V dropped 2 bases and J dropped 6 bases, with 14 bases sitting between them. The CDR3 consists of 14 residues. Germline assignment: CDR1 SGDLS and CDR2 YYNGEE.

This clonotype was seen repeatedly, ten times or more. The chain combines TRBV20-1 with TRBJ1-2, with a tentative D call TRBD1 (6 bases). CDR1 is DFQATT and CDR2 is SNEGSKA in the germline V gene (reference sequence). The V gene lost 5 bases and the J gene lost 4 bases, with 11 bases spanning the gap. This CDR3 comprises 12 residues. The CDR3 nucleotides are TGCAGTGCTCCCTCAGGGGCCTATGGCTACACCTTC. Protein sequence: CSAPSGAYGYTF.

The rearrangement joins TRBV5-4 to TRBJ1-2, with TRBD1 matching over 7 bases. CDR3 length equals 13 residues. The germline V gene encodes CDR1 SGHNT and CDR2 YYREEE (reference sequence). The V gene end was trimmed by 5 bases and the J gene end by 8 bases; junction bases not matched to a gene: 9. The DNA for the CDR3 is TGTGCCAGCAGTTATGACAGGGATGGGGGCTACACCTTC. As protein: CASSYDRDGGYTF. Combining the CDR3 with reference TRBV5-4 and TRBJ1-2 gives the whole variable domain ETGVTQSPTHLIKTRGQQVTLRCSSQSGHNTVSWYQQALGQGPQFIFQYYREEENGRGNFPPRFSGLQFPNYSSELNVNALELDDSALYLCASSYDRDGGYTFGSGTRLTVV.

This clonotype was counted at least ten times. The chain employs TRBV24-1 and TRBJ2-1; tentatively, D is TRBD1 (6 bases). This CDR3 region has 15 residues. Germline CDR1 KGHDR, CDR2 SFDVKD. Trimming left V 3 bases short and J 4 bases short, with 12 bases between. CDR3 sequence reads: CATSDVQGHYNEQFF. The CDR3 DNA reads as TGTGCCACCAGTGATGTGCAGGGGCATTACAATGAGCAGTTCTTC.

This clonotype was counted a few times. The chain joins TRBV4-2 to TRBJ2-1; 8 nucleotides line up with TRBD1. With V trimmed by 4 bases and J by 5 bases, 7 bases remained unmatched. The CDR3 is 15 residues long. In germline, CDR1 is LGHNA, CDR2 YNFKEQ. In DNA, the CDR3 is TGTGCCAGCAGCCCAGGGGGGACAGGCGACAATGAGCAGTTCTTC. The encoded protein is CASSPGGTGDNEQFF.

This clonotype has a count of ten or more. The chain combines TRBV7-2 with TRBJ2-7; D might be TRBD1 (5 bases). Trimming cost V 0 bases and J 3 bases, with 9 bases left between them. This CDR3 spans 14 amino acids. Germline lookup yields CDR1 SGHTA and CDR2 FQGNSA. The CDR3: CASSLAQGIYEQYF. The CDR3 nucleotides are TGTGCCAGCAGCTTAGCCCAGGGTATCTACGAGCAGTACTTC. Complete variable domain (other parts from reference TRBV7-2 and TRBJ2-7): GAGVSQSPSNKVTEKGKDVELRCDPISGHTALYWYRQSLGQGLEFLIYFQGNSAPDKSGLPSDRFSAERTGGSVSTLTIQRTQQEDSAVYLCASSLAQGIYEQYFGPGTRLTVT.

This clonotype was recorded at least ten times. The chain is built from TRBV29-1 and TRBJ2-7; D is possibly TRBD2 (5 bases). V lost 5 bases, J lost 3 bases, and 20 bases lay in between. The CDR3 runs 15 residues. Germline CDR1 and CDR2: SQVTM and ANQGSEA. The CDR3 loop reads CSVSERVVIIYEQYF. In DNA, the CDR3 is TGCAGCGTTTCAGAGAGGGTCGTTATTATCTACGAGCAGTACTTC.

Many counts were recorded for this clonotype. The CDR3 DNA sequence: TGTGCCAGCAGCCAAGACGGAAAAGGGTGGAATTCACCCCTCCACTTT. As protein: CASSQDGKGWNSPLHF. The V gene is TRBV14, the J gene TRBJ1-6; D is undetermined. The germline CDR1 and CDR2 sequences are SGHDN and FVKESK. The CDR3 length is 16 residues. Trimming removed 0 bases from V and 7 bases from J, with 13 bases in between. Together with reference TRBV14 and TRBJ1-6, the CDR3 gives the full variable domain: EAGVTQFPSHSVIEKGQTVTLRCDPISGHDNLYWYRRVMGKEIKFLLHFVKESKQDESGMPNNRFLAERTGGTYSTLKVQPAELEDSGVYFCASSQDGKGWNSPLHFGNGTRLTVT.

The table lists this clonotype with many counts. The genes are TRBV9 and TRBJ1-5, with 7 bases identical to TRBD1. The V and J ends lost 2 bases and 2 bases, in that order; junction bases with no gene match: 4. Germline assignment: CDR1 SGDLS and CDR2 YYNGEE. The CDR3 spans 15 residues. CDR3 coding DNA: TGTGCCAGCAGCGTTTCAGGGGGAGGCAATCAGCCCCAGCATTTT. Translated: CASSVSGGGNQPQHF.

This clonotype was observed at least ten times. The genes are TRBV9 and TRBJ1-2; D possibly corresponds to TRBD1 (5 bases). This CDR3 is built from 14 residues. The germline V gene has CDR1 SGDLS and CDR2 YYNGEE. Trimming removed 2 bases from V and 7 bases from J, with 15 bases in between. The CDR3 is CASSVTQDPFGYTF. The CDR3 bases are TGTGCCAGCAGCGTTACACAGGACCCCTTTGGCTACACCTTC. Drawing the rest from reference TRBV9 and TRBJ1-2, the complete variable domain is DSGVTQTPKHLITATGQRVTLRCSPRSGDLSVYWYQQSLDQGLQFLIQYYNGEERAKGNILERFSAQQFPDLHSELNLSSLELGDSALYFCASSVTQDPFGYTFGSGTRLTVV.

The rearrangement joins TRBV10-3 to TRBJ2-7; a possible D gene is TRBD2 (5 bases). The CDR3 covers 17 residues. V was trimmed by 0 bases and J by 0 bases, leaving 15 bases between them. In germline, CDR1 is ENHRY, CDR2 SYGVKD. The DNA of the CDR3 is TGTGCCATCAGTGAGTCACCTGGACGAGGGAGCTCCTACGAGCAGTACTTC. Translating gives CAISESPGRGSSYEQYF.

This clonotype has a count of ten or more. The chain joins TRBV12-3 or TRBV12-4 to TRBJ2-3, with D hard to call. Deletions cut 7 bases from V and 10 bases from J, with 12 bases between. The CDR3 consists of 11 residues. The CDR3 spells CASTGGVAQYF. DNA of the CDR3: TGTGCCAGCACCGGTGGGGTAGCGCAGTATTTT.

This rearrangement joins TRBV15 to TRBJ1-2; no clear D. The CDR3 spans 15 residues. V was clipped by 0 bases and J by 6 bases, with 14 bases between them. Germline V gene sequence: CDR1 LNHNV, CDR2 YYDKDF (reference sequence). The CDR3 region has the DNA TGTGCCACCAGCAGAGATTTGGGTCCCGATAATGGCTACACCTTC. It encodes CATSRDLGPDNGYTF.

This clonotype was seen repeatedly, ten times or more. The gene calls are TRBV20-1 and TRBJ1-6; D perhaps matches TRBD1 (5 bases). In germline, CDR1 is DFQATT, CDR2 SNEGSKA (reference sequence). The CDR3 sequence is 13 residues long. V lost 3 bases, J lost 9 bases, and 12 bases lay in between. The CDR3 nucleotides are TGCAGTGCTAGCGGAGGGGATGGTTCACCCCTCCACTTT. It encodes CSASGGDGSPLHF.

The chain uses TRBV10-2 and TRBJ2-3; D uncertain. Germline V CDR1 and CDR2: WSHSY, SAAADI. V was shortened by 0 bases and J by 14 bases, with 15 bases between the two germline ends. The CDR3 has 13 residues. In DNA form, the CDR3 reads TGCGCCAGCAGTGAGTCGGAAAGCGCTGCTGGGTATTTT. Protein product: CASSESESAAGYF.

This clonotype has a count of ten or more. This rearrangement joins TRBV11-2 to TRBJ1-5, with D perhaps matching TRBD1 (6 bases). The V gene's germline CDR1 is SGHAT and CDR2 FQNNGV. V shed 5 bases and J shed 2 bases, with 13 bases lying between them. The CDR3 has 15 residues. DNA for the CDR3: TGTGCCAGCAGCACCGGACAGTCTGGCAATCAGCCCCAGCATTTT. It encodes CASSTGQSGNQPQHF.

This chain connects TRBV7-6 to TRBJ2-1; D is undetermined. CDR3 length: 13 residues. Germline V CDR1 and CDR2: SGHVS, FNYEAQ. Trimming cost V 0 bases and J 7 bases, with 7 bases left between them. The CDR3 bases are TGTGCCAGCAGCTTAGCGATAACGAATGAGCAGTTCTTC. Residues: CASSLAITNEQFF.

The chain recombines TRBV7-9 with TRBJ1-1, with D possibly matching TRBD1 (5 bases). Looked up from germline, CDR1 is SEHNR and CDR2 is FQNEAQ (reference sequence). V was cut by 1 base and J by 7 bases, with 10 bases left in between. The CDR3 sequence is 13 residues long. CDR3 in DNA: TGTGCCAGCAGCTTAGGGGGGGTTGGTGAAGCTTTCTTT. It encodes CASSLGGVGEAFF.

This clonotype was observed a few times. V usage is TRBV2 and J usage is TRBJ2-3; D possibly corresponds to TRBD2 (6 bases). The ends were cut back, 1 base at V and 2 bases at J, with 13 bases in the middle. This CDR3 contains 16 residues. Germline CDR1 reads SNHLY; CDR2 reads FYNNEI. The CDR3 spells CASSEGLVFFTDTQYF. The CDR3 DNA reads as TGTGCCAGCAGTGAAGGACTAGTTTTTTTCACAGATACGCAGTATTTT.

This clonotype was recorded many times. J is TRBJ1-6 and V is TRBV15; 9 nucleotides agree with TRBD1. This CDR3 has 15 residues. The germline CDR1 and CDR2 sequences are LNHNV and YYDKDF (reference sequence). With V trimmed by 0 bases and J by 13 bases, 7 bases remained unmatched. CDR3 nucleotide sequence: TGTGCCACCAGCAGAGATAAGACAGGGGGAATCCCCCTCCACTTT. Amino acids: CATSRDKTGGIPLHF. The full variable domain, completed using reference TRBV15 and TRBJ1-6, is DAMVIQNPRYQVTQFGKPVTLSCSQTLNHNVMYWYQQKSSQAPKLLFHYYDKDFNNEADTPDNFQSRRPNTSFCFLDIRSPGLGDTAMYLCATSRDKTGGIPLHFGNGTRLTVT.

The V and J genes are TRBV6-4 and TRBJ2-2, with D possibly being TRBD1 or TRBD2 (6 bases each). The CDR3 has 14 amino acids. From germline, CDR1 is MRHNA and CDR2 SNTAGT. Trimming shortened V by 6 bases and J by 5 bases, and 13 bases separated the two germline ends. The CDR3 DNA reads TGTGCCAGCAGCGGCGAGGGGGGAACCGGGGAGCTGTTTTTT. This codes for CASSGEGGTGELFF.

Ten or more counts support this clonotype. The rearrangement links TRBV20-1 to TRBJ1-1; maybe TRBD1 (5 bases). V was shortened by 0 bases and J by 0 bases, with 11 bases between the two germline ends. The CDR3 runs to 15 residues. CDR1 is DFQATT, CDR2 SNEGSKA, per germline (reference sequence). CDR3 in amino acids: CSARDMGGVNTEAFF. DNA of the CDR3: TGCAGTGCTAGAGACATGGGGGGAGTGAACACTGAAGCTTTCTTT.